This TCR beta chain was captured in a study of blood T cell repertoires in COVID-19. Germline V gives CDR1 SEHNR, CDR2 FQNEAQ (reference sequence). This CDR3 contains 15 residues. V was trimmed by 1 base and J by 1 base, leaving 10 bases between them. As processed by the authors: Amplifying reference gene primers gave estimates of nucleated cell counts. TCRdb keeps only in-frame clones here, not all; method: immunoSEQ multiplex PCR. V, J and clone size derive from that table, while D and trimming were established from the DNA sequence. The sample has roughly 500,000 clones, roughly 89% seen once. This sequence joins TRBV7-9 and TRBJ1-1; D remains unclear. The source material was peripheral blood. This receptor was identified in a man between 18 and 35 years old with COVID-19, enrolled during active disease. The CDR3 DNA sequence: TGTGCCAGCAGCTTAGTCGGCCGCGGGAACACTGAAGCTTTCTTT. Protein: CASSLVGRGNTEAFF.